This TCR beta chain was found in a study of blood T cell repertoires in COVID-19. Study as a whole: The origin of the acute and convalescent COVID-19 samples was the United States, Italy and Spain. T cells, B-cell-depleted T cells, or PBMCs provided the cDNA or gDNA that served as material.

Original handling: Amplification with reference gene primers provided the estimates of nucleated cell counts. Generated by immunoSEQ multiplex PCR, the TCRdb table keeps only in-frame clones and is missing some. V and J calls and clone size are those listed in that table; D and trimming were worked out from the DNA. The sample lists under 250,000 clones; about four fifths were seen once. This CDR3 contains 13 residues. Per germline, CDR1 SGHKS and CDR2 YYEKEE (reference sequence). Between the trimmed V and J ends, which lost 8 bases and 4 bases, there was a span of 15 bases. This rearrangement joins TRBV5-5 to TRBJ2-5; D is uncertain. This receptor was obtained from a man aged 25-40 years who had recovered from COVID-19. Sequenced material: peripheral blood. This chain's CDR3 is CASGSASAETQYF. Written as DNA, the CDR3 is TGTGCCAGTGGCTCCGCGAGCGCAGAGACCCAGTACTTC.